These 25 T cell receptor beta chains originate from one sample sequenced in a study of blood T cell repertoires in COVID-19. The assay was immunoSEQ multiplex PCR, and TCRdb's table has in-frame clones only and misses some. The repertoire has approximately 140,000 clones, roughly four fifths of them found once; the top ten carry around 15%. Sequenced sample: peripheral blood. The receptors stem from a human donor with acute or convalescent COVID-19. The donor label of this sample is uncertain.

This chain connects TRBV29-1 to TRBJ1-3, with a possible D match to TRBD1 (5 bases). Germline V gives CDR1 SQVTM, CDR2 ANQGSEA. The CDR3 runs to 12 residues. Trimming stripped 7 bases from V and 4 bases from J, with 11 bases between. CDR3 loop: CSALYRGNTIYF. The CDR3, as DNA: TGCAGCGCGCTTTACAGGGGAAACACCATATATTTT.

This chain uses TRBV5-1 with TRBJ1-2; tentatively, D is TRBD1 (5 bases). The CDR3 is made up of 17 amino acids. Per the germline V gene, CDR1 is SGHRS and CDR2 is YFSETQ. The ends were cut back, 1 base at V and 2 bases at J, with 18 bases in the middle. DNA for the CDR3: TGCGCCAGCAGCTTGTCCCCCGGGGGGGGGACGAACTATGGCTACACCTTC. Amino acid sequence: CASSLSPGGGTNYGYTF.

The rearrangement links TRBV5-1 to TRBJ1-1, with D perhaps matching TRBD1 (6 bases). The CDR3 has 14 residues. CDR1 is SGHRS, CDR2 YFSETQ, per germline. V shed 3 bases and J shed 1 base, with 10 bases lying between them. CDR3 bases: TGCGCCAGCAGCTCAGGGGCAGGGAACACTGAAGCTTTCTTT. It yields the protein CASSSGAGNTEAFF.

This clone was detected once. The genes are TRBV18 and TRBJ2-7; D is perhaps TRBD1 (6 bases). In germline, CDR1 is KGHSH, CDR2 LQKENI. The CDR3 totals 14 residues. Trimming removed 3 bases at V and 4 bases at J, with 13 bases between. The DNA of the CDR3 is TGTGCCAGCTCACCGCTCCTGGACAGTTACGAGCAGTACTTC. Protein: CASSPLLDSYEQYF.

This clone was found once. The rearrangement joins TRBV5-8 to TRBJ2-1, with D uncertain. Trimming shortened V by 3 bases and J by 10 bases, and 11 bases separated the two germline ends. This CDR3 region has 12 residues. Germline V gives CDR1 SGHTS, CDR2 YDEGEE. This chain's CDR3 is CASSSQLEEQFF. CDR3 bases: TGTGCCAGCAGCTCACAGCTCGAAGAGCAGTTCTTC.

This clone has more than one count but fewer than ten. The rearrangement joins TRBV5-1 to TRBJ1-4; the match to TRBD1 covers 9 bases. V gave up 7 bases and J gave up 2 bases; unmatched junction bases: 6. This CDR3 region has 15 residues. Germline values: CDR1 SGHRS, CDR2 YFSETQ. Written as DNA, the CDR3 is TGCGCCAGCGGAAGACAGGGGGAGACTAATGAAAAACTGTTTTTT. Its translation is CASGRQGETNEKLFF.

The CDR3 region is CASSPGTQRGYNEQFF. CDR3 coding DNA: TGTGCCAGCAGCCCCGGGACTCAAAGGGGCTACAATGAGCAGTTCTTC. The J gene is TRBJ2-1, the V gene TRBV7-9; the D gene is possibly TRBD2 (6 bases). The germline gives CDR1 SEHNR, CDR2 FQNEAQ (reference sequence). V shed 5 bases and J shed 3 bases, with 17 bases lying between them. This CDR3 spans 16 amino acids.

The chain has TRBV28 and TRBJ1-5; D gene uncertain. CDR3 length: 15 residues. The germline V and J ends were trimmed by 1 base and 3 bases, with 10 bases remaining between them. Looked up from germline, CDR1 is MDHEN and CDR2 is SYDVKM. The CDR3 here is CASSLSSGYNQPQHF. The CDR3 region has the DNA TGTGCCAGCAGTTTATCTTCGGGGTACAATCAGCCCCAGCATTTT. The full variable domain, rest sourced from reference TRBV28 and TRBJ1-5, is DVKVTQSSRYLVKRTGEKVFLECVQDMDHENMFWYRQDPGLGLRLIYFSYDVKMKEKGDIPEGYSVSREKKERFSLILESASTNQTSMYLCASSLSSGYNQPQHFGDGTRLSIL.

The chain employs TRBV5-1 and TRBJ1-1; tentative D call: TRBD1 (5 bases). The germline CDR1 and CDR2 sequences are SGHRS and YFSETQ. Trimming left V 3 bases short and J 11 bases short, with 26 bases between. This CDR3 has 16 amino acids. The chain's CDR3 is CASSWSGRGTSITAFF. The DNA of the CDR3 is TGCGCCAGCAGCTGGTCGGGGCGGGGAACGAGTATTACGGCTTTCTTT.

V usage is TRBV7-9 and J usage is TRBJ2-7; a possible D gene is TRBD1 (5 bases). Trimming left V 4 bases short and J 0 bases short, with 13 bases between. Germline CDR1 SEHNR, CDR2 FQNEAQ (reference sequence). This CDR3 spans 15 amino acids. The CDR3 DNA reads TGTGCCAGCAGCTCCAGGGTGCTCAGCTCCTACGAGCAGTACTTC. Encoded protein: CASSSRVLSSYEQYF.

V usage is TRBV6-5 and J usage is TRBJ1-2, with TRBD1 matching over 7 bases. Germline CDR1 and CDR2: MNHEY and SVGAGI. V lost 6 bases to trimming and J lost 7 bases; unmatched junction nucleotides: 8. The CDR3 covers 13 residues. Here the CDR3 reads CASRTRQGAGYTF. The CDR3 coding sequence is TGTGCCAGCAGAACGAGACAGGGTGCTGGCTACACCTTC.

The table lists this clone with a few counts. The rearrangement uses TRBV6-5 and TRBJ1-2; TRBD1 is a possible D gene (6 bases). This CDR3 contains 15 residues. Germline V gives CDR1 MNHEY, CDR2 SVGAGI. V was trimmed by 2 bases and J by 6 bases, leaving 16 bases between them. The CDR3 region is CASSYRRGAENGYTF. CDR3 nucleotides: TGTGCCAGCAGTTACCGGCGGGGGGCAGAGAATGGCTACACCTTC.

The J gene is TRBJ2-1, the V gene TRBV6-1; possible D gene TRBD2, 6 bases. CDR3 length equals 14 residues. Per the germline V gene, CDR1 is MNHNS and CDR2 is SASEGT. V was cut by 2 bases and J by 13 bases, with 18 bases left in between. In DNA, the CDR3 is TGTGCCAGCAGTGAATTGCGGGACCCCCCATCCCAGTTCTTC. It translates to CASSELRDPPSQFF.

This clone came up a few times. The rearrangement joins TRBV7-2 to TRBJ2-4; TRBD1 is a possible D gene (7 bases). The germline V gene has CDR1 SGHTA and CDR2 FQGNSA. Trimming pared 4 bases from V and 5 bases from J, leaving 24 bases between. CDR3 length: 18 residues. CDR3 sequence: CASSYLSRGVFGENIQYF. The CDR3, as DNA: TGTGCCAGCAGCTACTTAAGCAGGGGGGTCTTTGGAGAAAACATTCAGTACTTC.

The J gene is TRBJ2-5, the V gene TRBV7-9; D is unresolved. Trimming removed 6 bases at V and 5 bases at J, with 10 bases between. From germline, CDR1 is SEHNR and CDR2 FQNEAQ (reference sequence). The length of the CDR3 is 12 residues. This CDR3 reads CASSELAETQYF. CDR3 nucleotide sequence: TGTGCCAGCAGTGAACTTGCGGAGACCCAGTACTTC.

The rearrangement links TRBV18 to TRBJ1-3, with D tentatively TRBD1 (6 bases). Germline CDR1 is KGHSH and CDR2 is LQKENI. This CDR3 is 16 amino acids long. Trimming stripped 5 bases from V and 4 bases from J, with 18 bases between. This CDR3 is CASSASQGSYGNTIYF. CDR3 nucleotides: TGTGCCAGCTCAGCTTCACAGGGTAGCTACGGAAACACCATATATTTT.

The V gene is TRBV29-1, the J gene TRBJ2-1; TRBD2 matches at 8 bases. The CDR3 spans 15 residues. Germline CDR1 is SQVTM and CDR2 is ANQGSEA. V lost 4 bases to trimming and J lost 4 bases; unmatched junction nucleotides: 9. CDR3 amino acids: CSVVSGGPVYNEQFF. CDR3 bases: TGCAGCGTTGTATCGGGGGGGCCGGTATACAATGAGCAGTTCTTC.

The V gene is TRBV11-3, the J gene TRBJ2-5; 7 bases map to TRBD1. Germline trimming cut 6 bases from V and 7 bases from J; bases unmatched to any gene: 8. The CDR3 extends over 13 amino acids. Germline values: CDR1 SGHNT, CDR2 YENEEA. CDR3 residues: CASSWTGVGTQYF. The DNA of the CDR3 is TGTGCCAGCAGTTGGACAGGCGTGGGGACCCAGTACTTC.

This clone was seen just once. The CDR3 spells CASSDRGGQFTDTQYF. The CDR3 bases are TGTGCCAGCAGCGACAGGGGGGGACAGTTCACAGATACGCAGTATTTT. The genes are TRBV7-6 and TRBJ2-3; TRBD1 aligns across 9 bases. The germline gives CDR1 SGHVS, CDR2 FNYEAQ. With 5 bases clipped from V and 2 bases from J, the junction kept 8 bases outside the gene matches. CDR3 length equals 16 residues.

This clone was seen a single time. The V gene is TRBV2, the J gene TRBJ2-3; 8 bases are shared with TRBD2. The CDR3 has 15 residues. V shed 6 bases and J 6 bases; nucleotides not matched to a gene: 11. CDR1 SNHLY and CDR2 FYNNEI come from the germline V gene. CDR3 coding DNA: TGTGCCAGCAGCCGACGATTTTCGGGGGGGGATACGCAGTATTTT. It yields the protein CASSRRFSGGDTQYF.

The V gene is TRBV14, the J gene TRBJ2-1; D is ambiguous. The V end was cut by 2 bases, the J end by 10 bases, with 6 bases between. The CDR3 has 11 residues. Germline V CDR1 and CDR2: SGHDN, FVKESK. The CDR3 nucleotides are TGTGCCAGCAGCCAAAGAGTGGAGCAGTTCTTC. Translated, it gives CASSQRVEQFF.

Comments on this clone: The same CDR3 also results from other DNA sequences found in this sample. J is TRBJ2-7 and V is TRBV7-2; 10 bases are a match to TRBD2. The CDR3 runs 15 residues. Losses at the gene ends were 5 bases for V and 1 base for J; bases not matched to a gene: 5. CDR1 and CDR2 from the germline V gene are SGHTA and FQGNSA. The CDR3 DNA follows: TGTGCCAGCAGCCTCTTAGCGGGGGGTTCCTACGAGCAGTACTTC. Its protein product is CASSLLAGGSYEQYF.

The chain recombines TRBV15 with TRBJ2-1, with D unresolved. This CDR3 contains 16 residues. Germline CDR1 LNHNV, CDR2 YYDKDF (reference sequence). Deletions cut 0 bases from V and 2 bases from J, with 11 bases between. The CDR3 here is CATSRDWSVTYNEQFF. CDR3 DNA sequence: TGTGCCACCAGCAGAGATTGGTCAGTCACCTACAATGAGCAGTTCTTC. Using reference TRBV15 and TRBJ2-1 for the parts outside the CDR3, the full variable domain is DAMVIQNPRYQVTQFGKPVTLSCSQTLNHNVMYWYQQKSSQAPKLLFHYYDKDFNNEADTPDNFQSRRPNTSFCFLDIRSPGLGDTAMYLCATSRDWSVTYNEQFFGPGTRLTVL.

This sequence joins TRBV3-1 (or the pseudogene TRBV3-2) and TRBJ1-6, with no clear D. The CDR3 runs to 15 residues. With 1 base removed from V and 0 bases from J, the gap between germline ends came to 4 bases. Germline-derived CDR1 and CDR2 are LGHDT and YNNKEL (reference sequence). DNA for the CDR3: TGTGCCAGCAGCCAAGCCAGCTCCTATAATTCACCCCTCCACTTT. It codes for CASSQASSYNSPLHF.

This CDR3 is CASSLSGERRPQHF. DNA for the CDR3: TGTGCCAGCAGCTTGTCAGGGGAGCGGAGGCCCCAGCATTTT. The chain has TRBV6-2 or TRBV6-3 and TRBJ1-5; D is perhaps TRBD1 (6 bases). The CDR3 spans 14 residues. Germline V gives CDR1 MNHEY, CDR2 SVGEGT. V was clipped by 6 bases and J by 9 bases, with 18 bases between them.